Each of the 20 T cell receptor beta chains below was sequenced from the same sample in a study of CD8 T cells in ankylosing spondylitis. TCRdb called the 5' RACE reads again in MiXCR, with one record for every CDR3 protein. The profile shows a few hundred thousand distinct CDR3 sequences, 20% of them singletons. The sequenced sample consisted of blood, either unsorted or a sorted T cell fraction (not recorded which). Every receptor here comes from a male donor with ankylosing spondylitis or in good health (not recorded which).

This clonotype has just a few counts. This chain uses TRBV5-4 with TRBJ2-2; TRBD1 matches 8 bases. Germline V lookup: CDR1 SGHNT, CDR2 YYREEE (reference sequence). CDR3 length: 16 residues. Trimming at V came to 5 bases and at J to 1 base, leaving 7 bases not matched to a gene. CDR3 DNA: TGTGCCAGCAGGACGTTTGACAGGGGGAACACCGGGGAGCTGTTTTTT. Translation gives CASRTFDRGNTGELFF.

This clonotype has only a few counts. A much larger clone lies a single base off, so this may be a read error. The J gene is TRBJ1-2, the V gene TRBV29-1; perhaps TRBD1 as D (6 bases). The length of the CDR3 is 10 residues. Germline V gene lookup returns CDR1 SQVTM and CDR2 ANQGSEA. Trimming removed 4 bases at V and 6 bases at J, with 6 bases between. The CDR3 reads CSVGDNGYTF. As DNA, the CDR3 is TGCAGCGTTGGGGACAATGGCTACACCTTC. Complete variable domain (other parts from reference TRBV29-1 and TRBJ1-2): SAVISQKPSRDICQRGTSLTIQCQVDSQVTMMFWYRQQPGQSLTLIATANQGSEATYESGFVIDKFPISRPNLTFSTLTVSNMSPEDSSIYLCSVGDNGYTFGSGTRLTVV.

This clonotype was counted ten times or more. This chain joins TRBV12-3 or TRBV12-4 and TRBJ1-1; 7 bases are shared with TRBD1. V gave up 5 bases and J gave up 7 bases; unmatched junction bases: 7. This CDR3 has 13 amino acids. As DNA, the CDR3 is TGTGCCAGCAGTACGGGACAGCCGTATGAAGCTTTCTTT. This gives the protein CASSTGQPYEAFF.

This clonotype came up many times. The chain links TRBV4-1 to TRBJ2-5; D ambiguous. Germline CDR1 reads MGHRA; CDR2 reads YSYEKL. V was cut by 2 bases and J by 3 bases, with 13 bases left in between. This CDR3 contains 15 residues. The CDR3 nucleotides are TGCGCCAGCAGCCAATCGGGTGTTTCTAAAGAGACCCAGTACTTC. It codes for CASSQSGVSKETQYF.

This chain connects TRBV6-1 to TRBJ1-2; no firm D call. The germline V and J ends were trimmed by 3 bases and 5 bases, with 7 bases remaining between them. From germline, CDR1 is MNHNS and CDR2 SASEGT. CDR3 length equals 12 residues. The CDR3 coding sequence is TGTGCCAGCAGTGAGAGAGGTTATGGCTACACCTTC. This sequence encodes CASSERGYGYTF.

This clonotype was observed a few times. The gene calls are TRBV20-1 and TRBJ2-3; tentatively, D is TRBD2 (6 bases). The germline V gene encodes CDR1 DFQATT and CDR2 SNEGSKA (reference sequence). This CDR3 region has 14 residues. V lost 6 bases and J 1 base, leaving 14 bases between the germline ends. Written as DNA, the CDR3 is TGCAGTGCCACAAGCGGAGGGGGCACAGATACGCAGTATTTT. As protein: CSATSGGGTDTQYF.

The CDR3 sequence: CASSKWRGRDSPLHF. The CDR3 coding sequence is TGTGCCAGCAGCAAATGGAGAGGGAGGGATTCACCCCTCCACTTT. The chain has TRBV21-1 and TRBJ1-6. TRBV21-1 is flagged as a pseudogene. This CDR3 spans 15 amino acids.

This clonotype was counted ten times or more. The J gene is TRBJ1-1, the V gene TRBV27, with 9 bases matching TRBD1. This CDR3 is built from 14 residues. The V gene end was trimmed by 2 bases and the J gene end by 10 bases; junction bases not matched to a gene: 8. Germline V lookup: CDR1 MNHEY, CDR2 SMNVEV (reference sequence). CDR3 amino acids: CASSLGTGPTGAFF. For the CDR3, the DNA is TGTGCCAGCAGTTTAGGGACAGGGCCTACCGGAGCTTTCTTT.

This clonotype was detected only a few times. This rearrangement joins TRBV9 to TRBJ2-3; 8 positions agree with TRBD1. Germline assignment: CDR1 SGDLS and CDR2 YYNGEE. The CDR3 sequence is 16 residues long. V lost 3 bases, J lost 0 bases, and 6 bases stayed unmatched. For the CDR3, the DNA is TGTGCCAGCAGCGACCCGGGGACAGGTAGCACAGATACGCAGTATTTT. It encodes CASSDPGTGSTDTQYF.

The chain carries TRBV3-1 and TRBJ1-1; tentative D call: TRBD1 (6 bases). This CDR3 contains 14 residues. Trimming took off 4 bases at V and 4 bases at J, with 13 bases between the two ends. Germline lookup yields CDR1 LGHDT and CDR2 YNNKEL (reference sequence). Written as DNA, the CDR3 is TGTGCCAGCAGCCGAGGACAGTTCGGCACTGAAGCTTTCTTT. Translating it yields CASSRGQFGTEAFF.

Many counts were recorded for this clonotype. The chain recombines TRBV28 with TRBJ2-5; D is undetermined. V lost 2 bases, J lost 0 bases, and 4 bases lay in between. Germline lookup yields CDR1 MDHEN and CDR2 SYDVKM. The CDR3 runs 13 residues. CDR3 amino acids: CASSLQYQETQYF. CDR3 sequence (DNA): TGTGCCAGCAGTTTACAGTACCAAGAGACCCAGTACTTC.

The V and J genes are TRBV21-1 and TRBJ1-2. TRBV21-1 is a pseudogene. The CDR3 has 12 amino acids. Here the CDR3 DNA reads TGTGCCAGCAGTAGGCAGTTCTATGGCTACACCTTC. Its protein is CASSRQFYGYTF.

In this sample, this clonotype turned up a few times. The gene calls are TRBV4-2 and TRBJ2-2, with 8 nucleotides matching TRBD1. This CDR3 spans 14 amino acids. Looked up from germline, CDR1 is LGHNA and CDR2 is YNFKEQ. Trimming cost V 3 bases and J 4 bases; bases outside gene matches: 1. CDR3 sequence: CASSHTGGTGELFF. The DNA for the CDR3 is TGTGCCAGCAGCCATACAGGGGGCACCGGGGAGCTGTTTTTT.

The chain employs TRBV6-1 and TRBJ2-7; 13 nucleotides agree with TRBD2. The germline V gene has CDR1 MNHNS and CDR2 SASEGT. V dropped 6 bases and J dropped 4; count of bases not matched to a gene: 6. The CDR3 has 15 amino acids. CDR3 amino acids: CASRSGTSGNYEQYV. The DNA of the CDR3 is TGTGCCAGCAGATCTGGGACTAGCGGGAATTACGAGCAGTACGTC.

This clonotype has a handful of counts. The chain couples TRBV10-3 to TRBJ1-1; D remains unclear. V lost 1 base, J lost 1 base, and 10 bases lay in between. Looked up from germline, CDR1 is ENHRY and CDR2 is SYGVKD. This CDR3 contains 15 residues. DNA of the CDR3: TGTGCCATCAGTGAGTTGGGCAGTACGAACACTGAAGCTTTCTTT. Translating it yields CAISELGSTNTEAFF.

The rearrangement links TRBV2 to TRBJ1-2; D is undetermined. Germline V gene lookup returns CDR1 SNHLY and CDR2 FYNNEI. The CDR3 runs to 13 residues. Trimming stripped 4 bases from V and 1 base from J, with 7 bases between. The CDR3 nucleotides are TGTGCCAGCAGTGTCACCGTTAACTATGGCTACACCTTC. Translated, it gives CASSVTVNYGYTF. The full variable domain, its missing parts supplied by reference TRBV2 and TRBJ1-2, is EPEVTQTPSHQVTQMGQEVILRCVPISNHLYFYWYRQILGQKVEFLVSFYNNEISEKSEIFDDQFSVERPDGSNFTLKIRSTKLEDSAMYFCASSVTVNYGYTFGSGTRLTVV.

In its sample, this clonotype was seen a few times. The rearrangement uses TRBV5-1 and TRBJ1-2; TRBD1 is a possible D gene (5 bases). V shed 3 bases and J shed 6 bases, with 30 bases lying between them. The V gene's germline CDR1 is SGHRS and CDR2 YFSETQ. The CDR3 totals 19 residues. CDR3 nucleotides: TGCGCCAGCAGCTCCCTACAGGTTGGGGGTGCGCTTGCTGACAATGGCTACACCTTC. This translates into CASSSLQVGGALADNGYTF.

This clonotype was detected a few times. The chain joins TRBV28 to TRBJ2-2; 7 bases match TRBD2. The germline CDR1 and CDR2 sequences are MDHEN and SYDVKM. This CDR3 has 16 amino acids. The V gene end was trimmed by 6 bases and the J gene end by 0 bases; junction bases not matched to a gene: 7. The CDR3 DNA follows: TGTGCCAGCAGCCGGTCGAGCGGGACGAACACCGGGGAGCTGTTTTTT. This codes for CASSRSSGTNTGELFF.

V and J are TRBV7-8 and TRBJ1-5; D may be TRBD1 (6 bases). CDR1 and CDR2 from the germline V gene are SGHVS and FQNEAQ. Deletions cut 5 bases from V and 0 bases from J, with 11 bases between. This CDR3 is 15 amino acids long. CDR3: CASSHGQHSNQPQHF. The CDR3 DNA reads as TGTGCCAGCAGCCACGGACAGCATAGCAATCAGCCCCAGCATTTT.

The genes are TRBV4-1 and TRBJ2-1; D possibly uses TRBD1 or TRBD2 (5 bases each). Deletions cut 0 bases from V and 7 bases from J, with 19 bases between. CDR3 length: 17 residues. Germline CDR1 MGHRA, CDR2 YSYEKL. CDR3 nucleotide sequence: TGCGCCAGCAGCCAAGATCCCGGGGCAGGCCAAAGGAATGAGCAGTTCTTC. Its protein product is CASSQDPGAGQRNEQFF.